A selection of T cell receptor beta chains follows, all from one sample in a study of preoperative IRX-2 immunotherapy in early breast cancer. The method was immunoSEQ multiplex PCR; TCRdb's version includes in-frame clones alone and lacks a portion of them. The table lists 24,000 or so clones, roughly 90% of them singletons. The sequencing used tumor tissue, collected after IRX-2 immunotherapy. The receptor set was obtained from a human donor with breast cancer. Each CDR3 is given with its conserved first and last residue. Fields, in order: J gene, clone size, D gene, V gene, CDR3 DNA, CDR3 protein. D genes are given only for firm matches. Clone size is shown for a subset of rows, as once, few, many or a class of expanded clone.

J: TRBJ1-1
size: NA
D: NA
V: TRBV19
DNA: TGTGCCAGTAGTATAAATTTGAAAACTGAAGCTTTCTTT
CDR3: CASSINLKTEAFF

J: TRBJ2-1
size: NA
D: TRBD2
V: TRBV5-4
DNA: TGTGCCAGCAGCTTAGGGACTAGCGGGAGGAATGAGCAGTTCTTC
CDR3: CASSLGTSGRNEQFF

J: TRBJ1-2
size: NA
D: TRBD1
V: TRBV7-6
DNA: TGTGCCAGCAGCGAGGGACAGGGCTTCTATGGCTACACCTTC
CDR3: CASSEGQGFYGYTF

J: TRBJ2-3
size: NA
D: NA
V: TRBV9
DNA: TGTGCCAGCAGCTTCGCAGGTACTAGCACAGATACGCAGTATTTT
CDR3: CASSFAGTSTDTQYF

J: TRBJ2-5
size: NA
D: TRBD2
V: TRBV7-8
DNA: TGTGCCAGCAGCTTAGGGGTAGCGGGGGCTGCTAAAGAGACCCAGTACTTC
CDR3: CASSLGVAGAAKETQYF

J: TRBJ2-1
size: NA
D: TRBD1
V: TRBV5-1
DNA: TGCGCCAGCAGCTCCCTAGGACAGGGAAGTTCCTACAATGAGCAGTTCTTC
CDR3: CASSSLGQGSSYNEQFF

J: TRBJ1-2
size: once
D: NA
V: TRBV28
DNA: TGTGCCAGCAGCCTCGACACCGCTAACTATGGCTACACCTTC
CDR3: CASSLDTANYGYTF

J: TRBJ2-3
size: NA
D: NA
V: TRBV5-5
DNA: TGTGCCAGCAGCTTGGGCGGGAACGCAGATACGCAGTATTTT
CDR3: CASSLGGNADTQYF

J: TRBJ1-2
size: NA
D: NA
V: TRBV19
DNA: TGTGCCAGTATCCCGTTGGGGGGCGGCTATGGCTACACCTTC
CDR3: CASIPLGGGYGYTF

J: TRBJ2-3
size: NA
D: NA
V: TRBV6-6
DNA: TGTGCCAGTCTAGCTGGCGGCACAGATACGCAGTATTTT
CDR3: CASLAGGTDTQYF

J: TRBJ2-1
size: NA
D: NA
V: TRBV2
DNA: TGTGCCAGCAGTGAAGGCTCCTCCTACAATGAGCAGTTCTTC
CDR3: CASSEGSSYNEQFF

J: TRBJ1-6
size: NA
D: NA
V: TRBV28
DNA: TGTGCCAGCAGTCCCCCGGCGAGAGGTTCACCCCTCCACTTT
CDR3: CASSPPARGSPLHF

J: TRBJ2-2
size: NA
D: TRBD2
V: TRBV2
DNA: TGTGCCAGCACCCGAGGGACTAGCGGGACCGGGGAGCTGTTTTTT
CDR3: CASTRGTSGTGELFF

J: TRBJ1-2
size: few
D: NA
V: TRBV21-1
DNA: TGTGCCAGCAGCGCAGACCGGGACACTAACTATGGCTACACCTTC
CDR3: CASSADRDTNYGYTF

J: TRBJ1-3
size: NA
D: TRBD1
V: TRBV10-1
DNA: TGCGCCAGCAGTTGGGACAGCTCTGGAAACACCATATATTTT
CDR3: CASSWDSSGNTIYF

J: TRBJ1-5
size: once
D: NA
V: TRBV19
DNA: TGTGCCAGTAATGGAGGGGAGAATCAGCCCCAGCATTTT
CDR3: CASNGGENQPQHF

J: TRBJ1-1
size: NA
D: NA
V: TRBV9
DNA: TGTGCCAGCAGCGTTCGGACGGGCGACACTGAAGCTTTCTTT
CDR3: CASSVRTGDTEAFF

J: TRBJ2-3
size: NA
D: TRBD2
V: TRBV5-1
DNA: TGCGCCAGCAGCTCTCCGGGACTAGCGGGGGGGGTCACAGATACGCAGTATTTT
CDR3: CASSSPGLAGGVTDTQYF

J: TRBJ1-3
size: NA
D: NA
V: TRBV5-6
DNA: TGTGCCAGCAGCTTGAGGAGGACCCGCTCTGGAAACACCATATATTTT
CDR3: CASSLRRTRSGNTIYF

J: TRBJ2-1
size: NA
D: TRBD2
V: TRBV6-5
DNA: TGTGCCAGCAGTTATTTAGCGGGGCCCCCCCGGGAGCAGTTCTTC
CDR3: CASSYLAGPPREQFF

J: TRBJ1-3
size: NA
D: NA
V: TRBV25-1
DNA: TGTGCCTCCGGCAGGCACTCGGAAAGGAACACCATATATTTT
CDR3: CASGRHSERNTIYF

J: TRBJ2-7
size: NA
D: NA
V: TRBV5-4
DNA: TGTGCCAGCAGCCAACAGGGTTCAAGTGAGCAGTACTTC
CDR3: CASSQQGSSEQYF

J: TRBJ1-1
size: NA
D: NA
V: TRBV2
DNA: TGTGCCAGCAGTGAAGACAGGAGGGGGGGTTGGGCTGAAGCTTTCTTT
CDR3: CASSEDRRGGWAEAFF

J: TRBJ1-2
size: NA
D: NA
V: TRBV28
DNA: TGTGCCAGCACTTATTGGTCCGCTGAAACGGGTCGTGGTGGCTACACCTTC
CDR3: CASTYWSAETGRGGYTF

J: TRBJ1-2
size: once
D: NA
V: TRBV5-8
DNA: TGTGCCAGCAGCTTGTCCCTTTATGGCTACACCTTC
CDR3: CASSLSLYGYTF

J: TRBJ2-5
size: NA
D: TRBD2
V: TRBV9
DNA: TGTGCCAGCAGCGTAGCTACGAGCGGGGGGCCGGAGACCCAGTACTTC
CDR3: CASSVATSGGPETQYF